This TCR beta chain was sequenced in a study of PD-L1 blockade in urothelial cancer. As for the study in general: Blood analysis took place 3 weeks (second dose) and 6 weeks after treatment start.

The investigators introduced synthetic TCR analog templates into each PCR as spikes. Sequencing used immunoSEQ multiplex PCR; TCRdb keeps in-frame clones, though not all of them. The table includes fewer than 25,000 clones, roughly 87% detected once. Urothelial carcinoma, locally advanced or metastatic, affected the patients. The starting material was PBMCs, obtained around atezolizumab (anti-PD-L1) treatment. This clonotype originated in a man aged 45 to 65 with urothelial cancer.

The CDR3 region has the DNA TGCGCCAGCAGCTTGGTGGCCGGGGGGGACTACGAGCAGTACTTC. Encoded protein: CASSLVAGGDYEQYF. The chain recombines TRBV5-1 with TRBJ2-7; 8 nucleotides match TRBD2. Germline CDR1 and CDR2: SGHRS and YFSETQ. The CDR3 is 15 amino acids. Losses at the gene ends were 0 bases for V and 3 bases for J; bases not matched to a gene: 5. The full variable domain, with the rest looked up from reference TRBV5-1 and TRBJ2-7, is KAGVTQTPRYLIKTRGQQVTLSCSPISGHRSVSWYQQTPGQGLQFLFEYFSETQRNKGNFPGRFSGRQFSNSRSEMNVSTLELGDSALYLCASSLVAGGDYEQYFGPGTRLTVT.